Here is one TCR beta chain with its context. Its antigen has not been determined. No base quality information exists; no much larger clone differs at one position. The germline V gene (reference sequence) supplies CDR1 LNHDA and CDR2 SQIVND. V ends up 6 bases short and J 0 bases short, with an unmatched junction base count of 0. Including cysteine and phenylalanine, the CDR3 has 14 amino acids. Kept here is only the CDR3 DNA, which spans 42 bases and is read in frame from base 1. These data are taken from a study of T cell responses to AZD1222 COVID-19 vaccine (dated by TCRdb to the early 2020s). About the full investigation: A total of under 250 trial participants underwent TCR sequencing, of whom more than 200 had received two doses of AZD1222 and around 25 had received two doses of the MenACWY control vaccine. Trial participants were enrolled into age subgroups of 18-55, 56-69 and 70-plus years, which contained approximately 150, 28 and 58 TCR-sequenced participants, respectively. Here is what the overall study found, with its caveats: Epitopes outside the regions mutated in the B.1.351 and B.1.1.7 variants were reportedly recognized by nearly half of the unique spike-specific TCRs. No day 14 peak-response samples were available, so repertoires were characterized only after the peak T cell response. Conclusions about previously exposed vaccinees were limited because only six or seven AZD1222 recipients were SARS-CoV-2 seropositive at baseline. Vaccine-associated CD4 TCRs spanned the whole spike protein, with dominant responses in regions 160-218 and 743-854. Participants were mostly white British and included more females than males, and it was suggested by the authors that clonal diversity may have been underestimated. The 56-69-year group was small, and its depth increase did not reach significance, likely because of low power. Spike-specific TCR breadth and depth rose significantly after two AZD1222 doses compared with day 0 and with MenACWY recipients.

Interpreted using the paper, the time point label stands for: about 28 days (+/-7) after the second vaccine dose. Because spike-specific TCR depth and breadth did not differ between the two schedules, AZD1222 recipients who got a second dose at roughly 4 weeks were pooled with those who got a second dose at roughly 12 weeks. The vaccinee samples were drawn from two UK trials, COV001 and COV002, one of which was a single-blind randomized controlled phase 2/3 trial testing AZD1222 (ChAdOx1 nCoV-19) in healthy adults. Trial participant PBMC samples were collected at day 0 and day 28 after the second dose for TCRbeta chain sequencing. The CDR3 regions of human TCRbeta chains were analyzed by immunosequencing. Turning to the authors' computational methods: TCRs in the repertoires were compared against a reference library of SARS-CoV-2-specific TCRs that had been generated with the MIRA antigen-specificity platform. Breadth was defined as the fraction of unique TCRs that were SARS-CoV-2-associated. Depth was defined as the fraction of total T cells that were SARS-CoV-2-associated. Each spike-specific TCR was assigned to its reactive spike region and to a CD4 or CD8 class using the MIRA data. Log10-transformed breadth and depth values were compared by one-way ANOVA with Sidak's multiple comparisons tests. TCRdb holds this immuneACCESS table with in-frame rearrangements only. Some clones are missing; in checked studies, unresolved V genes explain under half, and the rest has no known cause. The V and J calls and clone size come from that table; D and trimming were worked out from the DNA. This sample is represented by approximately 110,000 clones; approximately 90% of them were singletons. The ten largest clones capture around 2.3% of the sample.

Sequencing was performed on peripheral blood, taken 28 days after the second AZD1222 dose. Recombination connected TRBV19 to TRBJ2-4; 9 junctional bases match TRBD1. This clonotype was obtained from an adult who received the AZD1222 COVID-19 vaccine. The CDR3 has the sequence CASRDRGAKNIQYF. The bases read TGTGCCAGTAGGGACAGGGGAGCCAAAAACATTCAGTACTTC.